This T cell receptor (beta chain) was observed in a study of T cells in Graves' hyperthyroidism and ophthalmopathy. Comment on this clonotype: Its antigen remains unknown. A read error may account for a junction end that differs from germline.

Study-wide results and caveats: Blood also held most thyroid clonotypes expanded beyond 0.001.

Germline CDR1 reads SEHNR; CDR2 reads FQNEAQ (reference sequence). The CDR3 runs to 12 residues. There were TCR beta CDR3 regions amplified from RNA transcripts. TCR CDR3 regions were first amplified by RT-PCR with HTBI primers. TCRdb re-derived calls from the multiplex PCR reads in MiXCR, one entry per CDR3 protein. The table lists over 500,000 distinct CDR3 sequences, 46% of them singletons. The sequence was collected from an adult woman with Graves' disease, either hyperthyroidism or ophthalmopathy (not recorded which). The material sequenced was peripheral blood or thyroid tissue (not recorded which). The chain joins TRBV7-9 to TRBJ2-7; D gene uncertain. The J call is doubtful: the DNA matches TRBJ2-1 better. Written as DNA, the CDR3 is TGCGCCAGCAGCTTTAGCAGCTATGAGCAGTTCTTC. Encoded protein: CASSFSSYEQFF.